This paragraph reports one T cell receptor (beta chain). This clonotype occurred many times. The antigen this receptor binds is unknown. The input lacks base qualities; no much larger clone sits a single base away. Based on the germline V gene, the CDR1 and CDR2 sequences are SQVTM and ANQGSEA. The junction shows trimming of 6 bases on V and 8 bases on J, plus 16 bases between the germline ends. From cysteine to phenylalanine, the CDR3 is 12 amino acids long. The sequence is cut down to CDR3 DNA, 36 bases in frame from base 1. The data stem from a study of T cells in Graves' hyperthyroidism and ophthalmopathy (dated 2019 in TCRdb). Study-level background: Peripheral blood was sampled at the time of initial diagnosis, prior to any treatment. TCR V-J signatures able to tell the groups apart were searched for in a discovery cohort of some 97 patients, of whom about 40 had Graves' ophthalmopathy and 55 to 65 had stable Graves' hyperthyroidism. An independent validation cohort of 18 to 20 hyperthyroidism patients and approximately 16 patients who later progressed to ophthalmopathy tested prospective prediction of ophthalmopathy. The approximately 98 discovery patients were randomly divided into training and test sets at a 7:3 ratio. In over five Graves' hyperthyroidism patients, the study also compared T-cell repertoires from thyroid tissue with T-cell repertoires from blood. After sampling, hyperthyroidism patients received methimazole starting at 30 mg daily, and ophthalmopathy patients received high-dose intravenous methylprednisolone. According to the paper, TCR Vbeta CDR3 sequencing was carried out on 135 peripheral blood samples, which came from 40 to 45 ophthalmopathy, around 75 hyperthyroidism and some 17 progressor patients.

Hyperthyroidism patients were aged 18 to 65 years and newly diagnosed, with disease duration of less than 2 months. Any patient with an uncontrolled infection, another autoimmune disease, pregnancy or lactation was excluded. Clinical symptoms, serum thyroxine and TRAb, thyroid ultrasound, and orbital computed tomography formed the basis for the diagnoses. For progressor patients, blood was drawn at the first diagnosis of hyperthyroidism, before any ophthalmopathy symptoms had appeared. PBMCs were isolated from 10 ml of fresh peripheral blood by Ficoll-Paque density gradient centrifugation. Progressor patients were defined as those initially diagnosed with Graves' hyperthyroidism in whom ophthalmopathy developed during follow-up. Total RNA was extracted with Trizol reagent, and quality was checked on an Agilent 2100 Bioanalyzer. The TCR beta CDR3 regions were amplified from the RNA transcripts. The TCR CDR3 was subjected to a first round of RT-PCR using the HTBI primer set and the Qiagen OneStep RT-PCR kit. Libraries were constructed in a second round of multiplex PCR, after which size selection and purification were carried out. Sequencing of the libraries was done on an Illumina HiSeq2000 using paired-end 100 bp reads. On the authors' methods: SOAPnuke was used to process the raw data, with reads discarded if the reads contained adapters or uncalled bases, had a mean Phred below 15, or lacked an exact constant-primer or identifier match. High-quality paired reads were merged with COPE v1.2.5, and unique nucleotide sequences were defined as clonotypes. Clonotypes were aligned to IMGT TRBV, TRBD and TRBJ reference segments using MiTCR v1.1. The analysis included only V-J combinations with a frequency above 0.0001, which together covered around 99% of the repertoires. The TCS score was defined as the ratio of F50 (clonal expansion) to E x V (chaos), calculated using BLOSUM62-based TCRdist between CDR3 peptides within each V-J. Welch's t-statistics and random forest reduced around 510 V-J features to about 13, which were used in a naive Bayes classifier (R e1071). TCRdb reworked the public reads: Q25 trimming with fastp, MiXCR clone assembly, productive beta chains retained. Each record represents a unique CDR3 protein, reported with the most common genes and DNA among its rows. What appears here as the V and J calls and clone size reflects TCRdb's work, not the paper's. For this sample the table gives over 250,000 distinct CDR3 sequences, of which approximately 26% were detected only once. The ten biggest clones cover approximately 25% of the sample.

What the study reported, not specific to this receptor: No statistical method was used to set the sample size in advance, and investigators knew the group allocation. Most expanded thyroid clonotypes (frequency above 0.001) were also detected in blood, a finding suggesting that blood repertoires may reflect thyroid immune responses. In validation, progression to ophthalmopathy was predicted by the model with around 71% sensitivity and 72.22% specificity, a median of roughly 6.4 months before onset. Ophthalmopathy was separated from stable hyperthyroidism by a 13 V-J signature model, with 85% to 90% sensitivity and about 81% specificity obtained in cross-validation and 80%/75% obtained in testing.

Sequencing was performed on blood. This receptor chain uses TRBV29-1 and TRBJ1-1; confidence is insufficient to name the D gene. This receptor was obtained from a man aged 40-50 years with Graves' hyperthyroidism that later progressed to Graves' ophthalmopathy. The CDR3 protein sequence reads: CSVSPGGGEAFF. The bases read TGCAGCGTCAGTCCGGGAGGAGGGGAAGCTTTCTTT. Here the CDR3 is joined to the reference TRBV29-1 and TRBJ1-1 genes, and the full variable domain is: SAVISQKPSRDICQRGTSLTIQCQVDSQVTMMFWYRQQPGQSLTLIATANQGSEATYESGFVIDKFPISRPNLTFSTLTVSNMSPEDSSIYLCSVSPGGGEAFFGQGTRLTVV.